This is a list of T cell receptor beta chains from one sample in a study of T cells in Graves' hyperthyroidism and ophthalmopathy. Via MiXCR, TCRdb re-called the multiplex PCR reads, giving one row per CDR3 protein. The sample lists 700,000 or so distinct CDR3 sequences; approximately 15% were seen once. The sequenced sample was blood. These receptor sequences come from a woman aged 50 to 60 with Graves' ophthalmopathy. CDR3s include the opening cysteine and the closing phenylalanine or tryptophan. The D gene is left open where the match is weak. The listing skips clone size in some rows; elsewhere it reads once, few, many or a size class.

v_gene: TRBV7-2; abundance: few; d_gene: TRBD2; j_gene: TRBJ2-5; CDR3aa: CASSLVGTSGRETQYF; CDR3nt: TGTGCCAGCAGCTTAGTCGGGACTAGCGGGAGAGAGACCCAGTACTTC
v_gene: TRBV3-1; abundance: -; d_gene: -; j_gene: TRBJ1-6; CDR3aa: CASSKDGRNNSPLRF; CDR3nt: TGTGCCAGCAGCAAAGACGGGAGAAATAATTCACCCCTCCGCTTT
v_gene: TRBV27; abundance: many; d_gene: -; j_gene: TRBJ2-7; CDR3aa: CASSGSPPLYEQYF; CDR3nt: TGTGCCAGCAGCGGTTCACCCCCACTCTACGAGCAGTACTTC
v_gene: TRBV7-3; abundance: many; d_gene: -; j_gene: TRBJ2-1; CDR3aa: CASSPYPGQYNEQFF; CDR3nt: TGTGCCAGCAGCCCTTACCCCGGCCAATACAATGAGCAGTTCTTC
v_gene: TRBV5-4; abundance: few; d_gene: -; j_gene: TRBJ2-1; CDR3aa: CASSSYSASSYNEQFF; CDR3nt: TGTGCCAGCAGCAGTTATAGCGCTAGCTCCTACAATGAGCAGTTCTTC
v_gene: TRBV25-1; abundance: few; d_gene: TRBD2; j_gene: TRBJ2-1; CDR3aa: CASSERLGLAGGRYNEQFF; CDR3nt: TGTGCCAGCAGTGAGAGATTGGGACTAGCGGGGGGGCGTTACAATGAGCAGTTCTTC
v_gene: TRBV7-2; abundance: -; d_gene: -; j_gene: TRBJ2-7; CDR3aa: CASSLASHSYEQYF; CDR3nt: TGTGCCAGCAGCTTAGCTAGCCACTCCTACGAGCAGTACTTC
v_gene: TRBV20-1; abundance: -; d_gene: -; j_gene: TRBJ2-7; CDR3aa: CSARRRGTEWAYEQYF; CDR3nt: TGCAGTGCTAGAAGACGGGGGACAGAGTGGGCCTACGAGCAGTACTTC
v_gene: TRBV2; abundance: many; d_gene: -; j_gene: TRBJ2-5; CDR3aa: CASSAEETQYF; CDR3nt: TGTGCCAGCAGCGCAGAAGAGACCCAGTACTTC
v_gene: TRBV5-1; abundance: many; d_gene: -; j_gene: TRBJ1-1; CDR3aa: CASSGGLLPMNTEAFF; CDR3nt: TGCGCCAGCAGCGGGGGGCTTTTACCCATGAACACTGAAGCTTTCTTT
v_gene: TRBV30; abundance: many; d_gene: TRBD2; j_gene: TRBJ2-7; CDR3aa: CAWTSGRFEQYF; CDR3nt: TGTGCCTGGACTAGCGGGAGGTTCGAGCAGTACTTC
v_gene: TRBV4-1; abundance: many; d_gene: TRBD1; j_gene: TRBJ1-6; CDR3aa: CASSRDRGLSYSPLHF; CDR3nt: TGCGCCAGCAGCCGTGACAGGGGGCTTTCATATTCACCCCTCCACTTT
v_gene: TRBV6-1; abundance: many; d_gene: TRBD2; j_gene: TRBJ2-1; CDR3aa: CASSEGTSRNTQFF; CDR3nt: TGTGCCAGCAGTGAGGGGACTAGCCGCAATACGCAGTTCTTC
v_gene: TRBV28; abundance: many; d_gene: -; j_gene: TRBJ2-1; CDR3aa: CATLSGHPYNEQFF; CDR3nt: TGTGCCACCCTGTCCGGACACCCCTACAATGAGCAGTTCTTC
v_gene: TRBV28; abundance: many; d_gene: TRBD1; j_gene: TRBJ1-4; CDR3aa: CASSLDRGPNEKLFF; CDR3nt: TGTGCCAGCAGTTTGGACAGGGGTCCTAATGAAAAACTGTTTTTT
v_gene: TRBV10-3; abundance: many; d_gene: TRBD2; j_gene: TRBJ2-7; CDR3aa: CAISGLAGENEQYF; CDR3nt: TGTGCCATCAGTGGACTAGCGGGAGAGAACGAGCAGTACTTC
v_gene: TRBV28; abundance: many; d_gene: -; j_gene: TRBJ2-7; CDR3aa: CASSLSLGLGSYEQYF; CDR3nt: TGTGCCAGCAGTTTAAGTCTGGGGTTGGGCTCCTACGAGCAGTACTTC
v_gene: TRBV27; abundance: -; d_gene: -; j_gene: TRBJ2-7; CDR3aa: CASSPTKGGYIYEQYF; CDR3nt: TGTGCCAGCAGTCCAACTAAGGGGGGTTATATCTACGAGCAGTACTTC
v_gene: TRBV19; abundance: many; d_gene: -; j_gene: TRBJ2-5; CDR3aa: CASLAQGQETQYF; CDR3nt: TGTGCCAGTCTCGCGCAGGGCCAAGAGACCCAGTACTTC
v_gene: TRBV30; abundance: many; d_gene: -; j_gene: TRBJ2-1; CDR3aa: CAWVQGHEQFF; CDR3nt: TGTGCCTGGGTACAGGGCCATGAGCAGTTCTTC
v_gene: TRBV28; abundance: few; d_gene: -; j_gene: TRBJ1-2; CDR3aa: CASSLGGLQASGYTF; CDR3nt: TGTGCCAGCAGTTTAGGGGGACTCCAGGCAAGTGGCTACACCTTC
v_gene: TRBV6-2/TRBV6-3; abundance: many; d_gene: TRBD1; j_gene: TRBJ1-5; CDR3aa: CASSRQGGTPQHF; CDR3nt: TGTGCCAGCAGTCGACAGGGCGGAACGCCCCAGCATTTT
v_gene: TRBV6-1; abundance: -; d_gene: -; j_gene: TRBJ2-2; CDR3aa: CASTLVGELFF; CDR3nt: TGTGCCAGCACCTTAGTCGGGGAGCTGTTTTTT
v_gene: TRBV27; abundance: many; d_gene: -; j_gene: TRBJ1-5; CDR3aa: CASSPRGVIGNQPQHF; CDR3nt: TGTGCCAGCAGCCCGCGGGGGGTAATAGGCAATCAGCCCCAGCATTTT
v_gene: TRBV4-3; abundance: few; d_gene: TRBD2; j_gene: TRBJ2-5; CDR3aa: CASSQVFGRESFQETQYF; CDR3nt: TGCGCCAGCAGCCAAGTTTTTGGGCGGGAGAGTTTCCAAGAGACCCAGTACTTC
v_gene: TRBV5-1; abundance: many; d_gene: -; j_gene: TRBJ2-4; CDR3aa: CASRNRSGSKNIQYF; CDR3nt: TGCGCCAGCCGAAACCGTTCAGGGTCCAAAAACATTCAGTACTTC
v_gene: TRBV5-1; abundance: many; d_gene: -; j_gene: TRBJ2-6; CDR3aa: CASSLEVGTGANVLTF; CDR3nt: TGCGCCAGCAGCTTGGAGGTGGGGACGGGGGCCAACGTCCTGACTTTC
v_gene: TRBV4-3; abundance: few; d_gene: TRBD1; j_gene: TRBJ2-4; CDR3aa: CASSQEIGQGLAKNIQYF; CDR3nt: TGCGCCAGCAGCCAAGAGATAGGACAGGGTTTAGCCAAAAACATTCAGTACTTC
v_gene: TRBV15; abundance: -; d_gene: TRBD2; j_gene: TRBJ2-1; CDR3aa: CATSKSGRQCNEQFF; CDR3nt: TGTGCCACCAGCAAAAGCGGGAGGCAATGCAATGAGCAGTTCTTC
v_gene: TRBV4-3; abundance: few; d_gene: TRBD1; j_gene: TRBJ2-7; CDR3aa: CASSQGQGSYEQYF; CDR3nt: TGCGCCAGCAGCCAGGGACAGGGGTCCTACGAGCAGTACTTC
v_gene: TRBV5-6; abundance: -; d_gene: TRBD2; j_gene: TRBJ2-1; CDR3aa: CASSFREGSYNEQFF; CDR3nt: TGTGCCAGCAGCTTTCGGGAGGGGTCCTACAATGAGCAGTTCTTC
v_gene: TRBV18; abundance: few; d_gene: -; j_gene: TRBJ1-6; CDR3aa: CASSPGWDSPLHF; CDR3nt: TGTGCCAGCTCACCAGGATGGGATTCACCCCTCCACTTT
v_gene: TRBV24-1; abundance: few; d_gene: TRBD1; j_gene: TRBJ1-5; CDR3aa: CATSDPTGGGQPQHF; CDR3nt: TGTGCCACCAGTGACCCCACAGGGGGCGGTCAGCCCCAGCATTTT
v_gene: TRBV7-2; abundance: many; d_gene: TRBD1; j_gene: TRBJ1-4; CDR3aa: CASSLSLGQSNEKLFF; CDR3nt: TGTGCCAGCAGCTTATCTCTGGGACAGTCTAATGAAAAACTGTTTTTT
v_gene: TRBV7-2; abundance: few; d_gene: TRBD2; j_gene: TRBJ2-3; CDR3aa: CASSFLRSGLAGTTDTQYF; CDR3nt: TGTGCCAGCAGCTTCCTCCGCTCCGGACTAGCGGGAACCACAGATACGCAGTATTTT
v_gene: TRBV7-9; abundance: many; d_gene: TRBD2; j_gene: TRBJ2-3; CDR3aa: CASSTAGTSDYTQYF; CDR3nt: TGTGCCAGCAGCACAGCCGGGACTAGCGATTATACGCAGTATTTT
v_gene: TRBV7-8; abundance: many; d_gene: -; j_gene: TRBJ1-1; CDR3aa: CASSFPDGGNTEAFF; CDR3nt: TGTGCCAGCAGCTTCCCTGACGGGGGTAACACTGAAGCTTTCTTT
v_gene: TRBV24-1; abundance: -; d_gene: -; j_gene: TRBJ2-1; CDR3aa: CATSDSDPGNGQFF; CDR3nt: TGTGCCACCAGTGATTCAGACCCGGGCAATGGGCAGTTCTTC
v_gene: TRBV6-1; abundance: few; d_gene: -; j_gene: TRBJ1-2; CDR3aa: CASSERQYGYTF; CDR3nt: TGTGCCAGCAGTGAGCGACAGTATGGCTACACCTTC
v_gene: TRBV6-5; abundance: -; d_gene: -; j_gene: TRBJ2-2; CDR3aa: CASSLLSGGVDTGELFF; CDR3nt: TGTGCCAGCAGTTTGTTAAGTGGGGGTGTAGACACCGGGGAGCTGTTTTTT
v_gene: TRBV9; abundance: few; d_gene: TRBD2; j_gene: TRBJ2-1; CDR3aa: CASSVIAGEYNEQFF; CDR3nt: TGTGCCAGCAGCGTGATAGCGGGAGAATACAATGAGCAGTTCTTC
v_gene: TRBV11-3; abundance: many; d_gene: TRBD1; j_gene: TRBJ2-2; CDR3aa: CASDRGTGELFF; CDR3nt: TGTGCCAGTGACAGGGGGACCGGGGAGCTGTTTTTT
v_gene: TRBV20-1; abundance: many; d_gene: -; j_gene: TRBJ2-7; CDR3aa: CSAKDGLSYEQYF; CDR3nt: TGCAGTGCTAAGGACGGGCTGTCCTACGAGCAGTACTTC
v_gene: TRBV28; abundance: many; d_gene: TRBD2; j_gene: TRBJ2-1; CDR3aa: CASETSGPNEQFF; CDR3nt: TGTGCCAGCGAGACTAGCGGGCCCAATGAGCAGTTCTTC
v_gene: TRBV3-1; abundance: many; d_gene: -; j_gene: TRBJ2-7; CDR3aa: CASSQDLGGYEQYF; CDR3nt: TGTGCCAGCAGCCAAGATTTAGGGGGCTACGAGCAGTACTTC
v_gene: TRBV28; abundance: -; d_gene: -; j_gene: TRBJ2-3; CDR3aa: CASSLKWGARSDTQYF; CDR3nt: TGTGCCAGCAGTTTAAAATGGGGGGCGCGGTCAGATACGCAGTATTTT